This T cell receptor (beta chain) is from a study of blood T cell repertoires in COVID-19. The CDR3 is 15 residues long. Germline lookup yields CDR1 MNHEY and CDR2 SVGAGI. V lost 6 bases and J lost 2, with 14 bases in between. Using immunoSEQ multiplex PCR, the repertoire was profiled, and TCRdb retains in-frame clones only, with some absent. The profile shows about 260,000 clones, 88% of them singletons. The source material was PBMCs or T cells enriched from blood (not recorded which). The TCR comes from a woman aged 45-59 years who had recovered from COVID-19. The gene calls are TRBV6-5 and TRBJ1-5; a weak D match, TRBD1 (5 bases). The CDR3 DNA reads TGTGCCAGCAGAGACCACTGGGGCGGCAATCAGCCCCAGCATTTT. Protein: CASRDHWGGNQPQHF.